These T cell receptor beta chains were read from a single sample in a study of blood T cell repertoires in COVID-19. TCRdb's copy holds only in-frame clones and misses some; the assay was immunoSEQ multiplex PCR. The sample holds a few hundred thousand clones; 88% are singletons and the top ten take 1%. Sequencing was carried out using PBMCs or T cells enriched from blood (not recorded which). These receptors were obtained from a woman aged 30 to 39 who had been exposed to COVID-19. CDR3s include the opening cysteine and the closing phenylalanine or tryptophan. D genes are given only for firm matches.

>-|TRBV11-2
CASSLGLAKETQYF
>-|TRBV28
CASSPDPTSGNTIYF
>TRBD1|TRBV18
CASSQDHRGTNEKLFF
>-|TRBV5-1
CASSLNGEAFF
>-|TRBV2
CASTRTENSNQPQHF
>-|TRBV11-2
CASSSQLTQYF
>TRBD2|TRBV2
CAMGTSGTYEQYF
>TRBD1|TRBV28
CASSLLQGFEQYF
>TRBD2|TRBV5-1
CASSLGPIAGGPETQYF
>-|TRBV19
CASKPGLAKNIQYF
>-|TRBV3-1/TRBV3-2
CASSQASDTQYF
>TRBD1|TRBV5-1
CASSPSGTGNTEAFF
>TRBD1|TRBV19
CASSPGQGGTKAFF
>TRBD1|TRBV7-3
CASSTHRDRGGHEQFF
>-|TRBV5-1
CASSLGWQSNQPQHF
>TRBD1|TRBV27
CASSATGFGYNSPLHF
>-|TRBV18
CASSAYSSSGANVLTF
>-|TRBV3-1/TRBV3-2
CASSQDSGNQPQHF
>TRBD2|TRBV3-1/TRBV3-2
CASSQEIGTRRGGQNNEQFF
>TRBD1|TRBV19
CASSEALRQGRETQYF
>TRBD1|TRBV19
CASSGHRRGRHQPQHF
>-|TRBV6-5
CASTGGGASNYGYTF
>-|TRBV28
CAIQGGVNRGYTF
>TRBD1|TRBV7-2
CASSLGTGDPLGGYTF
>-|TRBV27
CASSLRRGDEQFF
>-|TRBV7-9
CASSSPGGVGNQPQHF
>-|TRBV27
CASSLRSYNEQFF
>-|TRBV28
CASSSGGVNSPLHF
>TRBD1|TRBV2
CASSAQGVENTEAFF
>-|TRBV11-2
CASSPRDKYTDTQYF
>-|TRBV19
CASSVKIQGRTEAFF
>-|TRBV2
CASNWEGEETQYF
>TRBD1|TRBV29-1
CSAKQGDRGTEAFF
>TRBD2|TRBV18
CASSPLAGDADTQYF
>TRBD2|TRBV2
CASRIGTSITPTYNEQFF
>TRBD2|TRBV7-3
CASSRPLGLAGGNMFF
>TRBD2|TRBV27
CASSGLALGETQYF
>TRBD2|TRBV28
CASCTSGSFYEQYF
>-|TRBV15
CATSSTGLAFF
>-|TRBV15
CATSRSRAGTGELFF
>TRBD2|TRBV30
CAGAGGLTDTQYF
>-|TRBV7-9
CASSWLGLGPTDTQYF
>TRBD2|TRBV9
CASSVEGRGGTGELFF